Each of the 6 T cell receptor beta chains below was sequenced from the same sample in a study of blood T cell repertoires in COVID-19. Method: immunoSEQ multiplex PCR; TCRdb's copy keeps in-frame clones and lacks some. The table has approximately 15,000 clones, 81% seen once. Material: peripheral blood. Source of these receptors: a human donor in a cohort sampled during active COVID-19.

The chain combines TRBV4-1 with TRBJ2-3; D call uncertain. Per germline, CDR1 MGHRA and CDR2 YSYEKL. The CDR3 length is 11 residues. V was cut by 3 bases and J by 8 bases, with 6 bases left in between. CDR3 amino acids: CASSQSGTQYF. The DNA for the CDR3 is TGCGCCAGCAGCCAGTCGGGTACGCAGTATTTT.

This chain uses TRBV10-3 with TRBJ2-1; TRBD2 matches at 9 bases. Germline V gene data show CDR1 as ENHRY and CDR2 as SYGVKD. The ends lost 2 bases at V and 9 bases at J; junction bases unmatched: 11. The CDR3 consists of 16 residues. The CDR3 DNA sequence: TGTGCCATCAGTGAGGGCGAAGTCGCGGGAGGGAGTGAGCAGTTCTTC. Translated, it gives CAISEGEVAGGSEQFF.

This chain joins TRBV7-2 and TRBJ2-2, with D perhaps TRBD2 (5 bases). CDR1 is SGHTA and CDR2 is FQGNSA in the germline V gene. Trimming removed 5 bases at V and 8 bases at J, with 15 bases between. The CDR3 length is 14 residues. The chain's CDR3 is CASSPRTRRGELFF. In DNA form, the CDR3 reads TGTGCCAGCAGCCCGAGGACCCGGAGGGGGGAGCTGTTTTTT.

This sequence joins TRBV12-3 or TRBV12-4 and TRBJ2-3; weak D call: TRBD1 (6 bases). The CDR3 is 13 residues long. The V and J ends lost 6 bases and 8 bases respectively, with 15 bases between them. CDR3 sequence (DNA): TGTGCCAGCAGCCCGGCCAGGGGAGCTACGCAGTATTTT. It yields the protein CASSPARGATQYF.

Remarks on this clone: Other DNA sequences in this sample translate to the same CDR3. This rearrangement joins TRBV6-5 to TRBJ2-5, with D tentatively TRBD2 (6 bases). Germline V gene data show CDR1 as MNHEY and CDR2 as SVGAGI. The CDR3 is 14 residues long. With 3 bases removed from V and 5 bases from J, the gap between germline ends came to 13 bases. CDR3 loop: CASSYGSGGETQYF. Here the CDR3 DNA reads TGTGCCAGCAGTTATGGGTCAGGAGGGGAGACCCAGTACTTC.

The CDR3 region is CASSAPGQGFSPLHF. The DNA for the CDR3 is TGTGCCAGCAGTGCCCCGGGACAGGGGTTTTCACCCCTCCACTTT. V usage is TRBV6-2 or TRBV6-3 and J usage is TRBJ1-6; 10 bases match TRBD1. Germline CDR1 reads MNHEY; CDR2 reads SVGEGT. This CDR3 comprises 15 residues. J was trimmed by 9 bases and V by 5 bases; bases with no gene match: 7.